The source of this TCR beta chain is a study of OX40 agonist ivuxolimab in advanced cancers. Method: immunoSEQ multiplex PCR; TCRdb's copy keeps in-frame clones and lacks some. The sample contains 20,000 or so clones, about 88% of which appear only once. The study's findings and limits: In general, CD8+ T cells held more expanded clones than CD4+ did, on average. The study found among the lowest clonal expansion in partial responders at 0.1-3.0 mg/kg.

Note on this clone: Antigen: not known.

Germline V CDR1 and CDR2: MNHNS, SASEGT. There are 15 residues in the CDR3. Trimming took off 5 bases at V and 0 bases at J, with 14 bases between the two ends. Sequenced here: CD4+ or CD8+ T cells sorted from blood, sampled in a trial of the OX40 agonist ivuxolimab. The sequence was collected from an adult with an advanced solid tumor such as melanoma, head and neck, liver or kidney cancer. The chain combines TRBV6-1 with TRBJ2-7; D may be TRBD2 (5 bases). The CDR3 sequence: CASSPIVASSYEQYF. CDR3 sequence (DNA): TGTGCCAGCAGTCCTATAGTAGCGAGCTCCTACGAGCAGTACTTC.